The rows below give T cell receptor beta chains drawn from one sample of a study of beta chain features in type 1 diabetes. Method: immunoSEQ multiplex PCR; TCRdb's copy keeps in-frame clones and lacks some. In the table there are about 270,000 clones, 14% of which are singletons. The specimen was naive CD4+ T cells from blood. These receptors were taken from a man under 40 with type 1 diabetes. CDR3s include the opening cysteine and the closing phenylalanine or tryptophan. A D gene is named only where the DNA matches it firmly. Not every row has a clone size; where given, it reads once, few, many or a size class.

V: TRBV4-2
size: few
length: 15
J: TRBJ2-1
D: -
DNA: TGTGCCAGCAGCCGGTACGAACGCGGGGACAATGAGCAGTTCTTC
CDR3: CASSRYERGDNEQFF

V: TRBV5-1
size: few
length: 14
J: TRBJ2-5
D: TRBD2
DNA: TGCGCCAGCAGCCAGACTAGCAGCAAGGAGACCCAGTACTTC
CDR3: CASSQTSSKETQYF

V: TRBV19
size: -
length: 15
J: TRBJ2-1
D: TRBD2
DNA: TGTGCCAGTACCTCAGGACTAGCGGGAGGGCAGGAGCAGTTCTTC
CDR3: CASTSGLAGGQEQFF

V: TRBV10-3
size: -
length: 15
J: TRBJ2-5
D: TRBD2
DNA: TGTGCCATCAGCGCCGGGACTAGCGGACAAGAGACCCAGTACTTC
CDR3: CAISAGTSGQETQYF

V: TRBV10-3
size: few
length: 12
J: TRBJ2-7
D: TRBD1
DNA: TGTGCCATCAGGGACAGGGCGGGGGAGCAGTACTTC
CDR3: CAIRDRAGEQYF

V: TRBV28
size: few
length: 14
J: TRBJ1-1
D: -
DNA: TGTGCCAGCAGTATCTTGGGGCCAAACACTGAAGCTTTCTTT
CDR3: CASSILGPNTEAFF

V: TRBV6-6
size: -
length: 14
J: TRBJ2-5
D: TRBD2
DNA: TGTGCCAGCAGTTACGAGCGGGGACAAGAGACCCAGTACTTC
CDR3: CASSYERGQETQYF

V: TRBV18
size: -
length: 20
J: TRBJ2-1
D: TRBD2
DNA: TGTGCCAGCTCACCACGGGGTACTAGCGGGAGGCCTAGCTCCTACAATGAGCAGTTCTTC
CDR3: CASSPRGTSGRPSSYNEQFF

V: TRBV30
size: few
length: 13
J: TRBJ1-1
D: -
DNA: TGTGCCTGGAGTGTAAACAGGGACACTGAAGCTTTCTTT
CDR3: CAWSVNRDTEAFF

V: TRBV30
size: few
length: 11
J: TRBJ2-7
D: -
DNA: TGTGCCTGGAGTACCTGGGCCGAGCAGTACTTC
CDR3: CAWSTWAEQYF

V: TRBV19
size: -
length: 17
J: TRBJ2-6
D: TRBD1
DNA: TGTGCCAGTAGCTATGGGACAGGAGATTCTGGGGCCAACGTCCTGACTTTC
CDR3: CASSYGTGDSGANVLTF

V: TRBV4-3
size: -
length: 15
J: TRBJ2-1
D: -
DNA: TGCGCCAGCAGCCAAGAAGGGGAAGGGGTGGGTGAGCAGTTCTTC
CDR3: CASSQEGEGVGEQFF

V: TRBV7-9
size: few
length: 15
J: TRBJ1-2
D: TRBD1
DNA: TGTGCCAGCAGCTTAGGACAGGGGATCTCTGGTGGCTACACCTTC
CDR3: CASSLGQGISGGYTF

V: TRBV6-4
size: few
length: 15
J: TRBJ2-1
D: TRBD2
DNA: TGTGCCAGCAGCGTCCAACTAGCGGAGTACAATGAGCAGTTCTTC
CDR3: CASSVQLAEYNEQFF

V: TRBV5-1
size: few
length: 11
J: TRBJ2-7
D: -
DNA: TGCGCCAGCAGCTCCTTCTACGAGCAGTACTTC
CDR3: CASSSFYEQYF

V: TRBV2
size: -
length: 13
J: TRBJ2-7
D: -
DNA: TGTGCCAGCAGCCTCGGCGGACACTACGAGCAGTACTTC
CDR3: CASSLGGHYEQYF

V: TRBV28
size: -
length: 14
J: TRBJ2-3
D: -
DNA: TGTGCCAGCACCATGACTATTAGCACAGATACGCAGTATTTT
CDR3: CASTMTISTDTQYF

V: TRBV5-4
size: -
length: 16
J: TRBJ2-2
D: TRBD2
DNA: TGTGCCAGCAGCAGGGGACTAGCGAAGGAGGGCGGGGAGCTGTTTTTT
CDR3: CASSRGLAKEGGELFF

V: TRBV7-2
size: -
length: 15
J: TRBJ2-1
D: TRBD1
DNA: TGTGCCAGCGACATTACAGGACAGGGGTTCAATGAGCAGTTCTTC
CDR3: CASDITGQGFNEQFF

V: TRBV4-1
size: few
length: 15
J: TRBJ2-1
D: TRBD2
DNA: TGCGCCAGCAGCCACGGACTAGCCTCCTACAATGAGCAGTTCTTC
CDR3: CASSHGLASYNEQFF

V: TRBV5-6
size: -
length: 14
J: TRBJ2-3
D: TRBD2
DNA: TGTGCCAGCAACCCCGTCGGGGAGGGAGATACGCAGTATTTT
CDR3: CASNPVGEGDTQYF

V: TRBV25-1
size: -
length: 11
J: TRBJ1-1
D: -
DNA: TGTGCCAGCAGTGCTTACACTGAAGCTTTCTTT
CDR3: CASSAYTEAFF